Listed here are 31 T cell receptor beta chains from one sample, sequenced in a study of a mutant IDH1 vaccine in newly diagnosed glioma. These receptors are not linked to any known antigen. Time point noted: week 5, during vaccination. The investigators gave 300 ug of mutant IDH1 20-mer peptide in each vaccine dose, together with topical imiquimod. Some clones are missing from TCRdb's copy, which holds only in-frame ones; the method was immunoSEQ multiplex PCR. The table has roughly 40,000 clones, roughly 85% seen once. Source: PBMCs, taken from a glioma patient whose treatment included an IDH1 peptide vaccine. These receptors were taken from a man between 40 and 49 years old with glioma.

This clone appeared a single time. J is TRBJ2-3 and V is TRBV5-1; D is undetermined. CDR1 is SGHRS, CDR2 YFSETQ, per germline. The V and J ends lost 4 bases and 4 bases respectively, with 7 bases between them. This CDR3 comprises 12 residues. CDR3 in amino acids: CASSTPPDTQYF. CDR3 in DNA: TGCGCCAGCAGCACCCCCCCAGATACGCAGTATTTT.

The chain links TRBV4-1 to TRBJ2-1; 8 bases line up with TRBD2. The germline V gene has CDR1 MGHRA and CDR2 YSYEKL. V lost 4 bases to trimming and J lost 7 bases; unmatched junction nucleotides: 9. This CDR3 is built from 15 residues. CDR3 region: CASSRGGRSGNEQFF. CDR3 coding DNA: TGCGCCAGCAGCCGGGGCGGGAGGTCAGGGAATGAGCAGTTCTTC.

The rearrangement links TRBV5-1 to TRBJ1-2, with 9 bases matching TRBD1. The V and J ends lost 0 bases and 6 bases, in that order; junction bases with no gene match: 6. The germline V gene encodes CDR1 SGHRS and CDR2 YFSETQ. CDR3 size: 15 residues. In DNA, the CDR3 is TGCGCCAGCAGCTTGGGGGGGGGACAGGGTGATGGCTACACCTTC. The encoded protein is CASSLGGGQGDGYTF.

The chain is built from TRBV7-3 and TRBJ2-7, with D perhaps matching TRBD1 or TRBD2 (6 bases each). The CDR3 has 15 amino acids. Germline CDR1 and CDR2: SGHTA and FQGTGA. The germline V and J ends were trimmed by 5 bases and 6 bases, with 20 bases remaining between them. The CDR3 is CASSESGGGRLEQYF. CDR3 nucleotide sequence: TGTGCCAGCAGCGAAAGCGGTGGGGGGCGCCTCGAGCAGTACTTC.

This rearrangement joins TRBV5-1 to TRBJ2-6, with TRBD2 matching over 7 bases. Trimming at V came to 4 bases and at J to 0 bases, leaving 4 bases not matched to a gene. From germline, CDR1 is SGHRS and CDR2 YFSETQ. The CDR3 has 16 amino acids. The DNA of the CDR3 is TGCGCCAGCAGCGCGGCGGGGGACTCTGGGGCCAACGTCCTGACTTTC. This codes for CASSAAGDSGANVLTF.

This chain links TRBV27 with TRBJ2-7; no definite D call. Germline assignment: CDR1 MNHEY and CDR2 SMNVEV (reference sequence). This CDR3 has 11 amino acids. Trimming removed 4 bases from V and 6 bases from J, with 7 bases in between. CDR3 residues: CASSSGFEQYF. The CDR3 DNA reads as TGTGCCAGCAGTTCCGGATTCGAGCAGTACTTC.

This chain uses TRBV29-1 with TRBJ1-2; D perhaps matches TRBD1 (6 bases). The germline CDR1 and CDR2 sequences are SQVTM and ANQGSEA. Deletions cut 7 bases from V and 6 bases from J, with 12 bases between. The CDR3 contains 11 residues. CDR3 loop: CSGAGANGYTF. Here the CDR3 DNA reads TGCAGCGGGGCGGGGGCTAATGGCTACACCTTC.

The genes are TRBV5-1 and TRBJ2-1; 10 positions agree with TRBD2. This CDR3 has 15 amino acids. CDR1 is SGHRS, CDR2 YFSETQ, per germline. The trim removed 4 bases at V and 8 bases at J, leaving 9 bases unmatched. For the CDR3, the DNA is TGCGCCAGCAGCCCCGGGACTAGCGTATTTTATGAGCAGTTCTTC. This gives the protein CASSPGTSVFYEQFF.

V gene TRBV6-5 combines with J gene TRBJ2-7; D uncertain. V shed 6 bases and J shed 5 bases, with 17 bases lying between them. CDR3 length: 14 amino acids. Per the germline V gene, CDR1 is MNHEY and CDR2 is SVGAGI. This CDR3 reads CASSLMGSTDEQYF. Here the CDR3 DNA reads TGTGCCAGCAGCCTGATGGGGTCGACCGACGAGCAGTACTTC.

This sequence joins TRBV28 and TRBJ1-3; D is perhaps TRBD1 (5 bases). The CDR3 is 14 amino acids. The V end was cut by 8 bases, the J end by 3 bases, with 14 bases between. Germline CDR1 MDHEN, CDR2 SYDVKM. CDR3 sequence: CASHQGVGGNTIYF. DNA for the CDR3: TGTGCCAGCCATCAAGGGGTTGGTGGAAACACCATATATTTT.

This clone was seen a handful of times. V gene TRBV21-1 combines with J gene TRBJ2-4. TRBV21-1 is a known pseudogene. The CDR3 runs 18 residues. This chain's CDR3 is CASSKLGGQGGEKNIQYF. DNA of the CDR3: TGTGCCAGCAGCAAACTAGGTGGGCAGGGGGGGGAAAAAAACATTCAGTACTTC.

The chain recombines TRBV19 with TRBJ1-5; D is undetermined. Germline assignment: CDR1 LNHDA and CDR2 SQIVND (reference sequence). The CDR3 is made up of 16 amino acids. V lost 0 bases to trimming and J lost 4 bases, with 13 bases between them. CDR3 residues: CASSIESQVGNQPQHF. The CDR3 bases are TGTGCCAGTAGTATAGAAAGCCAGGTTGGTAATCAGCCCCAGCATTTT.

In its sample, this clone was seen once. The CDR3 DNA follows: TGCGCCAGCAGCGGTGCGGGGGGGCCCACAGATACGCAGTATTTT. Its protein is CASSGAGGPTDTQYF. V is TRBV5-1 and J is TRBJ2-3; 9 bases are a match to TRBD2. V lost 4 bases and J lost 2; bases outside the gene matches: 5. The CDR3 is 15 residues long. Germline CDR1 is SGHRS and CDR2 is YFSETQ.

This clone was detected only a few times. This chain uses TRBV10-2 with TRBJ2-1; maybe TRBD2 (6 bases). Trimming pared 8 bases from V and 4 bases from J, leaving 12 bases between. The length of the CDR3 is 13 residues. From germline, CDR1 is WSHSY and CDR2 SAAADI. The CDR3 loop reads CASRDWNYNEQFF. The DNA for the CDR3 is TGCGCCAGCCGGGACTGGAATTACAATGAGCAGTTCTTC.

This clone has just a few counts. The V gene is TRBV28, the J gene TRBJ1-5, with 9 bases matching TRBD1. The J segment lost 5 bases and the V segment lost 4 bases, leaving 6 bases of the junction unmatched. The CDR3 sequence is 15 residues long. The germline CDR1 and CDR2 sequences are MDHEN and SYDVKM. The CDR3 sequence is CASSSSGTGYQPQHF. In nucleotides, the CDR3 is TGTGCCAGCAGTTCATCCGGGACAGGGTATCAGCCCCAGCATTTT. Based on the CDR3 plus reference TRBV28 and TRBJ1-5, the full variable domain is DVKVTQSSRYLVKRTGEKVFLECVQDMDHENMFWYRQDPGLGLRLIYFSYDVKMKEKGDIPEGYSVSREKKERFSLILESASTNQTSMYLCASSSSGTGYQPQHFGDGTRLSIL.

This sequence joins TRBV7-2 and TRBJ2-7; TRBD1 agrees at 7 bases. V shed 1 base, J shed 1 base, and the junction held 4 bases outside the gene matches. Germline V lookup: CDR1 SGHTA, CDR2 FQGNSA. This CDR3 contains 15 residues. The CDR3 here is CASSLVSGGSYEQYF. The DNA for the CDR3 is TGTGCCAGCAGCTTAGTTTCAGGGGGATCCTACGAGCAGTACTTC.

The chain uses TRBV19 and TRBJ2-2; D is possibly TRBD1 or TRBD2 (7 bases each). The germline CDR1 and CDR2 sequences are LNHDA and SQIVND (reference sequence). The CDR3 length is 14 residues. Trimming left V 4 bases short and J 5 bases short, with 11 bases between. The CDR3 sequence is CASSSQGGTGELFF. The CDR3 region has the DNA TGTGCCAGTAGTAGTCAGGGGGGGACCGGGGAGCTGTTTTTT.

J is TRBJ2-7 and V is TRBV4-1, with 9 bases identical to TRBD1. Germline V gene lookup returns CDR1 MGHRA and CDR2 YSYEKL. The trim removed 3 bases at V and 3 bases at J, leaving 3 bases unmatched. The CDR3 spans 14 residues. Here the CDR3 DNA reads TGCGCCAGCAGCCACATGGGACAGGGCTACGAGCAGTACTTC. This translates into CASSHMGQGYEQYF.

V is TRBV25-1 and J is TRBJ1-1; D is ambiguous. The CDR3 has 11 amino acids. The germline V gene has CDR1 MGHDK and CDR2 SYGVNS. Trimming cost V 6 bases and J 3 bases, with 5 bases left between them. The CDR3 DNA sequence: TGTGCCAGCAGAGGATACACTGAAGCTTTCTTT. This translates into CASRGYTEAFF.

V usage is TRBV7-9 and J usage is TRBJ1-2; D not certain. This CDR3 comprises 12 residues. CDR1 SEHNR and CDR2 FQNEAQ come from the germline V gene (reference sequence). Trimming stripped 7 bases from V and 5 bases from J, with 11 bases between. CDR3 loop: CASTPEAYGYTF. CDR3 nucleotides: TGTGCCAGCACCCCCGAGGCTTATGGCTACACCTTC. The full variable domain, its missing parts supplied by reference TRBV7-9 and TRBJ1-2, is DTGVSQNPRHKITKRGQNVTFRCDPISEHNRLYWYRQTLGQGPEFLTYFQNEAQLEKSRLLSDRFSAERPKGSFSTLEIQRTEQGDSAMYLCASTPEAYGYTFGSGTRLTVV.

V and J are TRBV10-3 and TRBJ2-5, with a weak D call TRBD1 (6 bases). CDR3 length: 16 amino acids. The germline V gene encodes CDR1 ENHRY and CDR2 SYGVKD. Between the trimmed V and J ends, which lost 2 bases and 5 bases, there was a span of 18 bases. CDR3 sequence (DNA): TGTGCCATCAGTGAGGAATTACAGGGCAACGGGGAGACCCAGTACTTC. Its translation: CAISEELQGNGETQYF.

Written as DNA, the CDR3 is TGTGCCAGCAGTTTACTAGCGGAGAACACCGGGGAGCTGTTTTTT. It encodes CASSLLAENTGELFF. The chain couples TRBV27 to TRBJ2-2; 7 positions agree with TRBD2. The CDR3 is made up of 15 amino acids. Germline V gene data show CDR1 as MNHEY and CDR2 as SMNVEV (reference sequence). J was trimmed by 1 base and V by 2 bases; bases with no gene match: 1.

The chain links TRBV7-8 to TRBJ2-2, with D perhaps assigned TRBD1 or TRBD2 (5 bases each). V gave up 2 bases and J gave up 5 bases, with 12 bases separating them. Germline CDR1 and CDR2: SGHVS and FQNEAQ. The CDR3 runs to 15 residues. The CDR3 loop is CASSLSGRWTGELFF. For the CDR3, the DNA is TGTGCCAGCAGCTTATCGGGACGGTGGACCGGGGAGCTGTTTTTT.

This clone was seen more than once but under ten times. The CDR3 DNA reads as TGTGCCAGCAGCCCCTGGGATGAGCAGTTCTTC. Its translation is CASSPWDEQFF. The chain links TRBV7-9 to TRBJ2-1; no clear D. CDR3 length: 11 amino acids. With 5 bases removed from V and 8 bases from J, the gap between germline ends came to 7 bases. Germline CDR1 is SEHNR and CDR2 is FQNEAQ (reference sequence). Variable domain in full (rest from reference TRBV7-9 and TRBJ2-1): DTGVSQNPRHKITKRGQNVTFRCDPISEHNRLYWYRQTLGQGPEFLTYFQNEAQLEKSRLLSDRFSAERPKGSFSTLEIQRTEQGDSAMYLCASSPWDEQFFGPGTRLTVL.

The chain combines TRBV23-1 with TRBJ2-6; D is uncertain. TRBV23-1 is an open reading frame whose function is uncertain. This CDR3 has 15 residues. V was trimmed by 5 bases and J by 5 bases, leaving 13 bases between them. DNA for the CDR3: TGCGCCAGCAGTTTGCAACAAAGTCGGGCCAACGTCCTGACTTTC. As protein: CASSLQQSRANVLTF.

V usage is TRBV1 and J usage is TRBJ2-2; the tabulated D call, TRBD2, remains unverified against the DNA. TRBV1 is listed as a pseudogene. The CDR3 is made up of 16 amino acids. Here the CDR3 DNA reads TGCACCAGCAGCCAGAGGGTCTCTTGGATCACCGGGGAGCTGTTTTTT. Encoded protein: CTSSQRVSWITGELFF.

This chain joins TRBV11-2 and TRBJ2-1; D is undetermined. This CDR3 is built from 16 residues. Trimming cost V 5 bases and J 12 bases, with 26 bases left between them. Germline-derived CDR1 and CDR2 are SGHAT and FQNNGV. This CDR3 reads CASSLLASVITPAQFF. CDR3 bases: TGTGCCAGCAGCCTATTGGCTTCGGTTATTACGCCCGCGCAGTTCTTC.

The rearrangement joins TRBV19 to TRBJ2-5; no definite D call. V lost 1 base and J 2 bases, leaving 8 bases between the germline ends. CDR1 and CDR2 (germline): LNHDA, SQIVND (reference sequence). This CDR3 is 14 amino acids long. The CDR3 DNA follows: TGTGCCAGTAGTATAGCAGCGACACAAGAGACCCAGTACTTC. Amino acid sequence: CASSIAATQETQYF.

This chain links TRBV9 with TRBJ2-6; no reliable D call. Germline V gene sequence: CDR1 SGDLS, CDR2 YYNGEE. The germline V and J ends were trimmed by 7 bases and 3 bases, with 11 bases remaining between them. The CDR3 runs to 14 residues. CDR3 amino acids: CASARRGGANVLTF. Here the CDR3 DNA reads TGTGCCAGCGCGAGACGCGGTGGGGCCAACGTCCTGACTTTC.

This sequence joins TRBV5-4 and TRBJ2-1, with 8 nucleotides matching TRBD2. The trim removed 0 bases at V and 7 bases at J, leaving 9 bases unmatched. Looked up from germline, CDR1 is SGHNT and CDR2 is YYREEE (reference sequence). The CDR3 is 16 residues long. In nucleotides, the CDR3 is TGTGCCAGCAGCTTGGGTCCAGCGGGAGAAATGAATGAGCAGTTCTTC. Its translation is CASSLGPAGEMNEQFF.

J is TRBJ2-5 and V is TRBV19; D may be TRBD1 (7 bases). The germline V and J ends were trimmed by 3 bases and 5 bases, with 16 bases remaining between them. The CDR3 sequence is 15 residues long. CDR1 and CDR2 from the germline V gene are LNHDA and SQIVND (reference sequence). The CDR3 region is CASSMEGAPIETQYF. DNA for the CDR3: TGTGCCAGTAGTATGGAGGGGGCTCCCATCGAGACCCAGTACTTC. Combining the CDR3 with reference TRBV19 and TRBJ2-5 gives the whole variable domain DGGITQSPKYLFRKEGQNVTLSCEQNLNHDAMYWYRQDPGQGLRLIYYSQIVNDFQKGDIAEGYSVSREKKESFPLTVTSAQKNPTAFYLCASSMEGAPIETQYFGPGTRLLVL.